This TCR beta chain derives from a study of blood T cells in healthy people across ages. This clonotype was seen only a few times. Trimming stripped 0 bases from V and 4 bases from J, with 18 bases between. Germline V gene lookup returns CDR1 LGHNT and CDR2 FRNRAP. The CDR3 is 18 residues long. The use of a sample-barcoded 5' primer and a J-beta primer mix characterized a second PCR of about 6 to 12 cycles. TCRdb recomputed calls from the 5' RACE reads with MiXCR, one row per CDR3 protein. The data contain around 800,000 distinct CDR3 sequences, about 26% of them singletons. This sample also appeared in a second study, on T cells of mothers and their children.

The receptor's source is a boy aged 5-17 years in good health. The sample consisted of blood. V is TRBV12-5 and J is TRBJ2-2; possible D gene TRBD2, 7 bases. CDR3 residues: CASGLVGAGALVTGELFF. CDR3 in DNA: TGTGCTAGTGGTTTGGTAGGGGCGGGGGCGCTGGTCACCGGGGAGCTGTTTTTT.